Below are 12 T cell receptor beta chains sequenced from a single sample in a study of T cell repertoires in cytomegalovirus infection. Antigens of these TCRs are unknown. TCRdb called the reads again in MiXCR, with one record for every CDR3 protein. Of approximately 300,000 distinct CDR3 sequences in the sample, 25% are singletons; the top ten hold about 14%. This specimen was cultured PBMCs, taken from culture after CMV antigen stimulation. These TCRs come from a human donor in good health (CMV status not recorded). Some clones in this sample may be carry-over from other donors' samples.

The chain links TRBV6-2 or TRBV6-3 to TRBJ1-1; D is ambiguous. The CDR3 is made up of 13 amino acids. Germline CDR1 and CDR2: MNHEY and SVGEGT. Trimming took off 5 bases at V and 4 bases at J, with 11 bases between the two ends. The CDR3 bases are TGTGCCAGCAGTATCGTCGGCGTCACTGAAGCTTTCTTT. Its protein product is CASSIVGVTEAFF.

The V gene is TRBV19, the J gene TRBJ2-2; 8 bases agree with TRBD1. V lost 5 bases to trimming and J lost 3 bases; unmatched junction nucleotides: 11. The CDR3 is 17 amino acids. Germline V gives CDR1 LNHDA, CDR2 SQIVND (reference sequence). The CDR3 sequence is CASSPREGQGDTGELFF. The CDR3 nucleotides read TGTGCCAGTAGTCCCAGGGAAGGACAGGGTGACACCGGGGAGCTGTTTTTT.

This clonotype occurred many times. The chain links TRBV7-2 to TRBJ1-1; D perhaps matches TRBD1 (5 bases). Germline V gene sequence: CDR1 SGHTA, CDR2 FQGNSA. V lost 2 bases and J 1 base, leaving 8 bases between the germline ends. CDR3 size: 14 residues. CDR3 loop: CASSLKTGNTEAFF. CDR3 DNA: TGTGCCAGCAGCTTAAAAACAGGGAACACTGAAGCTTTCTTT.

V and J are TRBV28 and TRBJ1-4; D is possibly TRBD1 (6 bases). V was trimmed by 8 bases and J by 7 bases, leaving 11 bases between them. This CDR3 is built from 12 residues. Per germline, CDR1 MDHEN and CDR2 SYDVKM. CDR3: CASGGLREKLFF. CDR3 nucleotides: TGTGCCAGCGGGGGGCTCCGTGAAAAACTGTTTTTT.

This clonotype occurred many times. The rearrangement joins TRBV7-2 to TRBJ2-4; 8 nucleotides align to TRBD1. The length of the CDR3 is 16 residues. Germline values: CDR1 SGHTA, CDR2 FQGNSA. J gave up 2 bases and V 5 bases, and 8 bases lay outside the gene matches. The CDR3 spells CASSLRTGLTKNIQYF. CDR3 nucleotide sequence: TGTGCCAGCAGCCTCCGGACAGGGTTGACCAAAAACATTCAGTACTTC.

The CDR3 bases are TGTGCCAGCAGCCAAGATGTAGCGGAACCCTACAATGAGCAGTTCTTC. Protein product: CASSQDVAEPYNEQFF. The chain joins TRBV3-1 to TRBJ2-1; D is perhaps TRBD2 (6 bases). Trimming removed 0 bases from V and 2 bases from J, with 11 bases in between. The germline gives CDR1 LGHDT, CDR2 YNNKEL (reference sequence). The CDR3 is 16 residues long.

V usage is TRBV6-5 and J usage is TRBJ2-5, with D perhaps matching TRBD1 or TRBD2 (5 bases each). Germline CDR1 is MNHEY and CDR2 is SVGAGI. The V end was cut by 6 bases, the J end by 0 bases, with 11 bases between. The CDR3 spans 14 residues. CDR3 bases: TGTGCCAGCAGCCGCCGGGGACACCAAGAGACCCAGTACTTC. Translating it yields CASSRRGHQETQYF.

This clonotype occurred many times. The CDR3 DNA is TGTGCCATCAGTGGGAGGACAGGGGGACCCTTGAACACTGAAGCTTTCTTT. Its translation: CAISGRTGGPLNTEAFF. V and J are TRBV10-3 and TRBJ1-1, with TRBD1 matching 10 bases. V lost 4 bases to trimming and J lost 0 bases; unmatched junction nucleotides: 8. The CDR3 sequence is 17 residues long. The germline CDR1 and CDR2 sequences are ENHRY and SYGVKD.

This clonotype appeared many times. V gene TRBV7-2 combines with J gene TRBJ2-3; D not resolved. Trimming removed 2 bases from V and 3 bases from J, with 6 bases in between. CDR3 length: 13 residues. Germline loops: CDR1 SGHTA, CDR2 FQGNSA. This chain's CDR3 is CASSLWGTDTQYF. In DNA, the CDR3 is TGTGCCAGCAGCTTATGGGGTACAGATACGCAGTATTTT. The full variable domain, in which reference TRBV7-2 and TRBJ2-3 provide the parts outside the CDR3, is GAGVSQSPSNKVTEKGKDVELRCDPISGHTALYWYRQSLGQGLEFLIYFQGNSAPDKSGLPSDRFSAERTGGSVSTLTIQRTQQEDSAVYLCASSLWGTDTQYFGPGTRLTVL.

The sample holds many counts of this clonotype. This chain connects TRBV12-3 or TRBV12-4 to TRBJ1-6, with a weak D call TRBD1 (5 bases). V lost 6 bases and J 0 bases, leaving 21 bases between the germline ends. This CDR3 is built from 19 residues. CDR3 in DNA: TGTGCCAGCAGCCCCCGCGGGGCCAAAAGGAGCTCCTATAATTCACCCCTCCACTTT. It codes for CASSPRGAKRSSYNSPLHF.

This clonotype has a handful of counts. V usage is TRBV7-2 and J usage is TRBJ1-2; no clear D. Germline CDR1 reads SGHTA; CDR2 reads FQGNSA. The CDR3 length is 13 residues. Trimming stripped 4 bases from V and 6 bases from J, with 12 bases between. In nucleotides, the CDR3 is TGTGCCAGCAGCTACTACACGGGAGATGGCTACACCTTC. This gives the protein CASSYYTGDGYTF.

At least ten counts were recorded for this clonotype. This chain joins TRBV7-2 and TRBJ2-1; 10 nucleotides match TRBD2. J gave up 3 bases and V 5 bases, and 4 bases lay outside the gene matches. Germline V gene sequence: CDR1 SGHTA, CDR2 FQGNSA. The CDR3 consists of 15 residues. This CDR3 reads CASSLTSGDYNEQFF. DNA of the CDR3: TGTGCCAGCAGCCTAACTAGCGGGGACTACAATGAGCAGTTCTTC.